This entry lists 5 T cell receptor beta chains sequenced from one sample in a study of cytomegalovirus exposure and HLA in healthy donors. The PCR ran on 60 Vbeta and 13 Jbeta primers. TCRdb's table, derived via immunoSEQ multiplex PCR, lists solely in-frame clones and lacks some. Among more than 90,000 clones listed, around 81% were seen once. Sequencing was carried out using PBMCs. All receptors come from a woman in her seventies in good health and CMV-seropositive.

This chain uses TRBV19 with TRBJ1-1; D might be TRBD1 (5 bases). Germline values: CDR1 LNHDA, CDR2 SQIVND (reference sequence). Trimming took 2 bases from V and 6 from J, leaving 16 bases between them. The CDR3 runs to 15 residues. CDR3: CASSIMGAGVAEAFF. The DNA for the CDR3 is TGTGCCAGTAGTATAATGGGCGCGGGGGTTGCTGAAGCTTTCTTT.

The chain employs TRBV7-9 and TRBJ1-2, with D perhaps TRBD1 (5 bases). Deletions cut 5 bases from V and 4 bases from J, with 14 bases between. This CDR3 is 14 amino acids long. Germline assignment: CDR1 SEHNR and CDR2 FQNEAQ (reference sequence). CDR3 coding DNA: TGTGCCAGCAGCCAAAACCAGGGTTCCTATGGCTACACCTTC. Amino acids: CASSQNQGSYGYTF.

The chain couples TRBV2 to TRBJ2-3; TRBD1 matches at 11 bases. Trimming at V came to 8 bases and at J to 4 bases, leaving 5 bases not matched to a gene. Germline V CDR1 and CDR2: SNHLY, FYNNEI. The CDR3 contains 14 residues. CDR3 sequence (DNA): TGTGCCAGCCACCGGGACAGGGGGGCAGATACGCAGTATTTT. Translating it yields CASHRDRGADTQYF.

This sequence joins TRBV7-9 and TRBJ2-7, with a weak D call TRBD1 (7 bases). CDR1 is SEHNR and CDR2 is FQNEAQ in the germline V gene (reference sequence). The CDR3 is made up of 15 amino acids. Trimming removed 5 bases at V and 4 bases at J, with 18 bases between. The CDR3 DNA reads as TGTGCCAGCAGCCCCTCGGGAGTACAGGGGTACGAGCAGTACTTC. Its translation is CASSPSGVQGYEQYF.

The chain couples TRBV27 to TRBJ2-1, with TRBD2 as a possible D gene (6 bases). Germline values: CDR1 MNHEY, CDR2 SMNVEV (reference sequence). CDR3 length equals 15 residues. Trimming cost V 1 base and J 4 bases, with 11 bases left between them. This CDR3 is CASSLWQGGYNEQFF. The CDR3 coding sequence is TGTGCCAGCAGTTTATGGCAGGGAGGTTACAATGAGCAGTTCTTC.